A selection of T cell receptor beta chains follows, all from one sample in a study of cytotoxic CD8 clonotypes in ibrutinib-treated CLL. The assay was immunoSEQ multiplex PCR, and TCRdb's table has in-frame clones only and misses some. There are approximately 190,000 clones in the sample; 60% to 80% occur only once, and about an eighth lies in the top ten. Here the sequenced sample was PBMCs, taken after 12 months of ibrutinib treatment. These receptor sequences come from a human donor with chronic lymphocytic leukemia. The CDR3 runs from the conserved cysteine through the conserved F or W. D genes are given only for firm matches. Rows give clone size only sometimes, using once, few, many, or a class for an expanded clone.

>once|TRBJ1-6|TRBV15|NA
TGTGCCACCAGCCCCCCGGCGGATGTTTCACCCCTCCACTTT
CATSPPADVSPLHF
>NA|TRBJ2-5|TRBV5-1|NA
TGCGCCAGCAGCCCCACGTCCGAGGGTAGGACCCAGTACTTC
CASSPTSEGRTQYF
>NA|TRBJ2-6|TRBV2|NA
TGTGCCAGCAGCACCGAGGGGTCTGGGGCCAACGTCCTGACTTTC
CASSTEGSGANVLTF
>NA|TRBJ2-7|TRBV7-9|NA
TGTGCCACTTTACTAGGGGGCGAGCAGTACTTC
CATLLGGEQYF
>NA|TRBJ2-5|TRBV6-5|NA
TGTGCCACCTCCGTTGGCAACCTCCAAGAGACCCAGTACTTC
CATSVGNLQETQYF
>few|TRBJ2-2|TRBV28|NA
TGTGCCAGCAGCTTGAGGGCCGGGGAGCTGTTTTTT
CASSLRAGELFF
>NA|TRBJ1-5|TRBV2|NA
TGTGCCAGCAGTTCGATGGGAAGCAATCAGCCCCAGCATTTT
CASSSMGSNQPQHF
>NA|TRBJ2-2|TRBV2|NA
TGTGCCAGCAGTGAAGACCGGGCCGGGGAGCTGTTTTTT
CASSEDRAGELFF
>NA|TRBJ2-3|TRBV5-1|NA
TGCGCCAGCAGCGGGGCGGGGGCCTACACAGATACGCAGTATTTT
CASSGAGAYTDTQYF
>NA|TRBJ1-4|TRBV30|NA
TGTGCCTGGACCGGGACCGTACTCGAAAAACTGTTTTTT
CAWTGTVLEKLFF
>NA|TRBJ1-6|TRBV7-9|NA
TGTGCCAGCACAGGGCCAGCTAATAATTCACCCCTCCACTTT
CASTGPANNSPLHF
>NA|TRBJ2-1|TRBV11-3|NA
TGTGCCAGCAGCTCTCCGTTGACAGACCTGAAAAACAATGAGCAGTTCTTC
CASSSPLTDLKNNEQFF
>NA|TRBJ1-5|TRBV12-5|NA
NA
CASGLVSVVIAISPSIF
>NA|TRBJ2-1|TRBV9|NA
TGTGCCAGCAGCGTTGACAGCTACAATGAGCAGTTCTTC
CASSVDSYNEQFF
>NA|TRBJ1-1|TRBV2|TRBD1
TGTGCCAGCGGACAGGGGGCCCTGAACACTGAAGCTTTCTTT
CASGQGALNTEAFF
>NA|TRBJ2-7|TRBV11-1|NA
TGTGCCAGCAGCTTAGCGGAGGGAACAGAGCAGTACTTC
CASSLAEGTEQYF
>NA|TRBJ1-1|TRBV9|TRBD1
TGTGCCAGCAGCGTCGCGACAGGGTCCCACACTGAAGCTTTCTTT
CASSVATGSHTEAFF
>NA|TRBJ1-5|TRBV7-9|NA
TGTGCCAGCAGCTCCTGGGCGGGCCAAACATCAGACCAGCATTTT
CASSSWAGQTSDQHF
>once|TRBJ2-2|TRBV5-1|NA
TGCGCCAGCGGGGCACATTACATGACAGGATACGCGAACACCGGGGAGCTGTTTTTT
CASGAHYMTGYANTGELFF
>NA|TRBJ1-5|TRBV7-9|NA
TGTGCCAGCAGCTTAATTGGCATCCTACGGAATCAGCCCCAGCATTTT
CASSLIGILRNQPQHF
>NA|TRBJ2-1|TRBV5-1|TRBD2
TGCGCCAGCAGCTACCCGACTAGCGGAATCAATGAGCAGTTCTTC
CASSYPTSGINEQFF
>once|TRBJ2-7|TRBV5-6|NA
TGTGCCAGCAGCTTTACCATGACAGAATCCTACGAGCAGTACTTC
CASSFTMTESYEQYF
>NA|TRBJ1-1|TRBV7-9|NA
TGTGCCAGCAGCTCCGACGACGGGTCCAACACTGAAGCTTTCTTT
CASSSDDGSNTEAFF
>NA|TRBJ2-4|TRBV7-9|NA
TGTGCCAGCAGCTTAGGGGACAAAAACATTCAGTACTTC
CASSLGDKNIQYF
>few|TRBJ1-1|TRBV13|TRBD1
TGTGCCAGCAGCCCATGGGGACAGGGAGGCACTGAAGCTTTCTTT
CASSPWGQGGTEAFF